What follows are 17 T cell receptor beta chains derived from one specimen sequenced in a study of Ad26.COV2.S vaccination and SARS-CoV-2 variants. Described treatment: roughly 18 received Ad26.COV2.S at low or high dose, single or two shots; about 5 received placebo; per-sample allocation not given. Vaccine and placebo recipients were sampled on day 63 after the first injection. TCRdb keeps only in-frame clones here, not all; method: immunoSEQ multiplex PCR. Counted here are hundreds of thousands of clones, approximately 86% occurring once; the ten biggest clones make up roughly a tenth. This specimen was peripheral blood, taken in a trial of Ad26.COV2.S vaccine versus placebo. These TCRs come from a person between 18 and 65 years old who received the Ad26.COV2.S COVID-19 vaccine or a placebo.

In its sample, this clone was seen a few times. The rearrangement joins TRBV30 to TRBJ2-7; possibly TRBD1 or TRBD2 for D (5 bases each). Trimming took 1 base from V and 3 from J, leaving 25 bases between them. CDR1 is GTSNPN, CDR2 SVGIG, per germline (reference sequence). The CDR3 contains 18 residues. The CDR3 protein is CAWSGGDGWTPSRYEQYF. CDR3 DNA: TGTGCCTGGAGTGGAGGGGACGGGTGGACCCCTTCTCGCTACGAGCAGTACTTC.

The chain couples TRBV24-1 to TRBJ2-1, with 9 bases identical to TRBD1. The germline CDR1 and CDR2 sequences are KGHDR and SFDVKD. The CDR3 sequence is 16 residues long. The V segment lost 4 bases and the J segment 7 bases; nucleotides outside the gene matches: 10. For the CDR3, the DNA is TGTGCCACCAGTGAAAGCGGACGAGGGACAGGGAATGAGCAGTTCTTC. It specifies CATSESGRGTGNEQFF.

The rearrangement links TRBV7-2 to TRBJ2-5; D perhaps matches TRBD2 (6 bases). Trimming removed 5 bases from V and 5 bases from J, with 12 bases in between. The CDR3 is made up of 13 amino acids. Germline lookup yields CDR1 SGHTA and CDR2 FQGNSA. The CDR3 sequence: CASSPTRKETQYF. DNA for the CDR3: TGTGCCAGCAGCCCGACTAGGAAGGAGACCCAGTACTTC.

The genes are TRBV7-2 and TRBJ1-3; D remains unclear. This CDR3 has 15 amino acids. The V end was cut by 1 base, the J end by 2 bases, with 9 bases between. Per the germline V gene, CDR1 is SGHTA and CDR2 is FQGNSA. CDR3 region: CASSLEGLAGNTIYF. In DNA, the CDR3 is TGTGCCAGCAGCTTAGAGGGTCTGGCTGGAAACACCATATATTTT.

The CDR3 here is CASSQGGGSGSNQPQHF. The CDR3, as DNA: TGTGCCAGCAGCCAAGGTGGAGGGAGTGGAAGCAATCAGCCCCAGCATTTT. The chain employs TRBV4-2 and TRBJ1-5, with D hard to call. V lost 1 base and J lost 1, with 14 bases in between. This CDR3 has 17 amino acids. CDR1 is LGHNA and CDR2 is YNFKEQ in the germline V gene.

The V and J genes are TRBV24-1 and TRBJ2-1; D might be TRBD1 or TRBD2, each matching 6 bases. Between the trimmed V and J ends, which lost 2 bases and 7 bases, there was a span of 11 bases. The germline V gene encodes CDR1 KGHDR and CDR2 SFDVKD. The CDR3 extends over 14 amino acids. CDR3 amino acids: CATSDSQGRNEQFF. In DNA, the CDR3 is TGTGCCACCAGTGATTCCCAGGGGAGGAATGAGCAGTTCTTC.

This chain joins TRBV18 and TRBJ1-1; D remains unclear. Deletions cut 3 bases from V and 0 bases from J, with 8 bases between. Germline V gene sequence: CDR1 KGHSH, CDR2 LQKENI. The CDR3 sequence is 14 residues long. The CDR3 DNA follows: TGTGCCAGCTCACCGAGGTCCCTGAACACTGAAGCTTTCTTT. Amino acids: CASSPRSLNTEAFF.

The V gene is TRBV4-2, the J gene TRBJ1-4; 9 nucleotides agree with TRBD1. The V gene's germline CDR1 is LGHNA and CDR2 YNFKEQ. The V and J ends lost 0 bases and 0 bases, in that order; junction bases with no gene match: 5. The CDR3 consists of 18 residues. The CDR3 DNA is TGTGCCAGCAGCCAAGATCGGACAGGGGCGACAACTAATGAAAAACTGTTTTTT. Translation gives CASSQDRTGATTNEKLFF.

Written as DNA, the CDR3 is TGTGCCAGCAGTTACCGGGCTGGAGTTACGGGGGGGCCGAAAGATACGCAGTATTTT. Translating it yields CASSYRAGVTGGPKDTQYF. The V gene is TRBV6-2 or TRBV6-3, the J gene TRBJ2-3; 8 bases line up with TRBD2. In germline, CDR1 is MNHEY, CDR2 SVGEGT. V gave up 2 bases and J gave up 5 bases; unmatched junction bases: 18. CDR3 length: 19 residues.

This chain's CDR3 is CASSKGQGVVHNEQFF. The CDR3 DNA sequence: TGTGCCAGTAGTAAGGGACAGGGTGTGGTCCACAATGAGCAGTTCTTC. The chain uses TRBV19 and TRBJ2-1; 9 positions agree with TRBD1. The CDR3 spans 16 residues. After removal of 4 bases from V and 5 bases from J, the junction contained 9 bases not matched to a gene. CDR1 is LNHDA, CDR2 SQIVND, per germline (reference sequence).

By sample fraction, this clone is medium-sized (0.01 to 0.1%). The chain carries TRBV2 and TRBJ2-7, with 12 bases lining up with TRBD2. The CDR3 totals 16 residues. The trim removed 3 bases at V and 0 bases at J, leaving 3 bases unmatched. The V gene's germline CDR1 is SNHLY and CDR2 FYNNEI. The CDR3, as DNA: TGTGCCAGCAGTGAGGGGACTAGCGGGTTCTCCTACGAGCAGTACTTC. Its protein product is CASSEGTSGFSYEQYF.

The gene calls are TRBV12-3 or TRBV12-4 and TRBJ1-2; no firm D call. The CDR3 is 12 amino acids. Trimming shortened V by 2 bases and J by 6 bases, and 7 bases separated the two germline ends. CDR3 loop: CASSLWEDGYTF. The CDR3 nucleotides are TGTGCCAGCAGTTTATGGGAGGATGGCTACACCTTC.

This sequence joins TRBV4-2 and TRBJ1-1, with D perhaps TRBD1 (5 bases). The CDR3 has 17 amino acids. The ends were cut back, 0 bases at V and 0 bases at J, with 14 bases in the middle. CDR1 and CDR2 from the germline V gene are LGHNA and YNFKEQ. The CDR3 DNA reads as TGTGCCAGCAGCCAAGAAGGAGGAGGGACTTTGAACACTGAAGCTTTCTTT. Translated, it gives CASSQEGGGTLNTEAFF.

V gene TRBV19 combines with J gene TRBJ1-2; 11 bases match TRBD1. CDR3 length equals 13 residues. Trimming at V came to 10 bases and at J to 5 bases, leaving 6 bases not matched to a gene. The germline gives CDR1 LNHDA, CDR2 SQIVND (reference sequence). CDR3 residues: CATRTGGVYGYTF. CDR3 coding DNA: TGTGCCACGAGGACAGGGGGCGTGTATGGCTACACCTTC.

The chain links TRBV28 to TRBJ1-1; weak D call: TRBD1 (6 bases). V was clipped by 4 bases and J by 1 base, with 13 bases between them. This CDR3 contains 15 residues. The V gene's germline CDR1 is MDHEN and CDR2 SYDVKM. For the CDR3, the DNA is TGTGCCAGCAGTTCCGGGGCAGGGGCGAACACTGAAGCTTTCTTT. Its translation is CASSSGAGANTEAFF. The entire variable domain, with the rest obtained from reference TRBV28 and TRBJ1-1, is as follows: DVKVTQSSRYLVKRTGEKVFLECVQDMDHENMFWYRQDPGLGLRLIYFSYDVKMKEKGDIPEGYSVSREKKERFSLILESASTNQTSMYLCASSSGAGANTEAFFGQGTRLTVV.

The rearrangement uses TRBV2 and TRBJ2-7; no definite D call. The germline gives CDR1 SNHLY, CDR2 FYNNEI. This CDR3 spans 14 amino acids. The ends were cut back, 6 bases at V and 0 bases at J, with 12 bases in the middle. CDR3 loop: CASRLLTNSYEQYF. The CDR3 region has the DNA TGTGCCAGCAGATTATTAACAAACTCCTACGAGCAGTACTTC.

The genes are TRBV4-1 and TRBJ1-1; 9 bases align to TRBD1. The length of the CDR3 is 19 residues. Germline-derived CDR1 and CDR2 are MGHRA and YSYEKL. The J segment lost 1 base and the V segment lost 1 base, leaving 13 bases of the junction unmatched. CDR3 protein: CASSQGLLTGQGRNTEAFF. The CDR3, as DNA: TGCGCCAGCAGCCAAGGCCTCCTTACGGGACAGGGAAGGAACACTGAAGCTTTCTTT.